The clone carrying this T cell receptor (beta chain) was observed a handful of times. Its specificity is unknown. Primers for the PCR totalled 60 Vbeta and 13 Jbeta. Sequenced by immunoSEQ multiplex PCR; TCRdb stores in-frame clones only, minus some. The sample consists of some 110,000 clones, around 64% of them appearing once. The entry originates in a study of cytomegalovirus exposure and HLA in healthy donors. CDR1 is GTSNPN, CDR2 SVGIG, per germline (reference sequence). The length of the CDR3 is 11 residues. V was cut by 3 bases and J by 5 bases, with 8 bases left in between. Notes on the study in general: Associated with cytomegalovirus, according to the listing, were fewer than 200 TCR beta chains.

This clonotype was sampled from a woman under 40 in good health and CMV-seronegative. The chain is built from TRBV30 and TRBJ2-7; D uncertain. What was sequenced was PBMCs. In nucleotides, the CDR3 is TGTGCCTGGAGCTTGTCGGACGAGCAGTACTTC. This encodes CAWSLSDEQYF.